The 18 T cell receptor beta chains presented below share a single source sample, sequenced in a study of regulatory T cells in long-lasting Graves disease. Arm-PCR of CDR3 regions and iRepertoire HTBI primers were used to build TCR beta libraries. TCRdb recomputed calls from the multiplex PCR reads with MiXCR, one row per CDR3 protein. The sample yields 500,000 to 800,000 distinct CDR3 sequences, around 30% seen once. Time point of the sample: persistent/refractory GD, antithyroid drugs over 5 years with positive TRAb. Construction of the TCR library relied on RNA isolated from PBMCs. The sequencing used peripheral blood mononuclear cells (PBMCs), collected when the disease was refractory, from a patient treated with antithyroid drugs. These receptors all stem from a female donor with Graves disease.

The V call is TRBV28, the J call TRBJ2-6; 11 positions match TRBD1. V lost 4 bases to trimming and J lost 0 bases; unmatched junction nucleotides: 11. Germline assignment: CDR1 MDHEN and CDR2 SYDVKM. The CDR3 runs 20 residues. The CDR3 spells CASSSVWTGGFRSGANVLTF. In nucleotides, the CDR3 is TGTGCCAGCAGTTCAGTATGGACAGGGGGCTTTCGCTCTGGGGCCAACGTCCTGACTTTC.

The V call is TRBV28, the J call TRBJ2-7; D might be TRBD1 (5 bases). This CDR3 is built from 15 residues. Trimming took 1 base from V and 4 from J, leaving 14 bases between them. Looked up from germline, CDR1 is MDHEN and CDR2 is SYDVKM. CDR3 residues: CASSLLSGWKYEQYF. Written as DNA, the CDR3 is TGTGCCAGCAGTTTATTGTCAGGGTGGAAGTACGAGCAGTACTTC.

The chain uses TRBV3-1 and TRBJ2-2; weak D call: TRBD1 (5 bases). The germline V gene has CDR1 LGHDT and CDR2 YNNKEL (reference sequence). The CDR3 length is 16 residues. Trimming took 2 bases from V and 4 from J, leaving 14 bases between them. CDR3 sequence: CASSQLPGPGTGELFF. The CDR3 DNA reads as TGTGCCAGCAGCCAACTTCCAGGGCCGGGCACCGGGGAGCTGTTTTTT.

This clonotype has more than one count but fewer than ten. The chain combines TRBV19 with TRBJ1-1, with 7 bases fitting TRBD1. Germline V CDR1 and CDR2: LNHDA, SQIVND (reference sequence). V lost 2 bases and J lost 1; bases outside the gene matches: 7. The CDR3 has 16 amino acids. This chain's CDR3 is CASSISWDRTNTEAFF. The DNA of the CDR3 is TGTGCCAGTAGTATATCGTGGGACAGAACGAACACTGAAGCTTTCTTT.

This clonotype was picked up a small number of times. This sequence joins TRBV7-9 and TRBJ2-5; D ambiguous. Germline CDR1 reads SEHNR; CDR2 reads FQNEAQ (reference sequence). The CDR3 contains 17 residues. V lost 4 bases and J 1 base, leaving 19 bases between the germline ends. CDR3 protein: CASSSNRLKWGQETQYF. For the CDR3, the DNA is TGTGCCAGCAGCTCCAATCGACTGAAGTGGGGCCAAGAGACCCAGTACTTC.

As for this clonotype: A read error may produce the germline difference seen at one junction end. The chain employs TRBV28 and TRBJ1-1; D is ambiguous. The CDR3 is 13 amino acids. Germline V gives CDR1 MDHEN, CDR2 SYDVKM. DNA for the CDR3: TGTGCCAGCAGTTTATTAGTGAACACTGGAGCTTTCTTT. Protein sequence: CASSLLVNTGAFF. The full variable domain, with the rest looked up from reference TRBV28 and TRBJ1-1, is DVKVTQSSRYLVKRTGEKVFLECVQDMDHENMFWYRQDPGLGLRLIYFSYDVKMKEKGDIPEGYSVSREKKERFSLILESASTNQTSMYLCASSLLVNTGAFFGQGTRLTVV.

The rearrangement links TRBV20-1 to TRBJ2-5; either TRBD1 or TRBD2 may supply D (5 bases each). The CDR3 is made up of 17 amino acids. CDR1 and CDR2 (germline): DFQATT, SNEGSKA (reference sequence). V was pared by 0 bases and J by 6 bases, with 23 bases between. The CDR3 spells CSARDNSGTSALKTQYF. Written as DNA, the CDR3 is TGCAGTGCTAGAGACAACTCCGGGACCTCTGCCTTAAAGACCCAGTACTTC.

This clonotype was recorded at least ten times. The chain's CDR3 is CASSSRDARAFF. DNA for the CDR3: TGTGCCAGCAGCTCAAGGGACGCCCGGGCTTTCTTT. The chain couples TRBV12-3 or TRBV12-4 to TRBJ1-1, with TRBD1 as a possible D gene (5 bases). The V and J ends lost 6 bases and 11 bases respectively, with 16 bases between them. This CDR3 spans 12 amino acids.

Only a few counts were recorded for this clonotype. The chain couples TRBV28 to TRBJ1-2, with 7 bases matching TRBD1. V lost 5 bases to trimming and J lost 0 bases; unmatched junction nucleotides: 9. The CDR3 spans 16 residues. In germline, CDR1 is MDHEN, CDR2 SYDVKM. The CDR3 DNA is TGTGCCAGCAGTCCGGGACAGCGGAGGGCTAACTATGGCTACACCTTC. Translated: CASSPGQRRANYGYTF.

CDR3 loop: CSIYYREGSLANEKLFF. DNA for the CDR3: TGCAGCATATACTACAGGGAGGGCAGTTTAGCTAATGAAAAACTGTTTTTT. The chain couples TRBV29-1 to TRBJ1-4; D is perhaps TRBD1 (6 bases). CDR1 and CDR2 from the germline V gene are SQVTM and ANQGSEA. With 8 bases removed from V and 3 bases from J, the gap between germline ends came to 25 bases. The CDR3 spans 17 residues.

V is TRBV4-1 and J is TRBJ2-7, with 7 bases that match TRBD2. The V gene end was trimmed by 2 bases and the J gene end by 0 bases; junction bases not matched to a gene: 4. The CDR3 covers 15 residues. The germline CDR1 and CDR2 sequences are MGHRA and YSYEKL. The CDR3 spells CASSQPSGNSYEQYF. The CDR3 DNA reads TGCGCCAGCAGCCAACCTAGCGGAAACTCCTACGAGCAGTACTTC.

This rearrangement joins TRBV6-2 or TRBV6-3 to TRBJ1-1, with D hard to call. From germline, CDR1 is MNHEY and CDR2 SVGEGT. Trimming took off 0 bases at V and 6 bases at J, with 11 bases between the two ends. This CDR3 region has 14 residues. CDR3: CASSYSISHAEAFF. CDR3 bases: TGTGCCAGCAGTTACTCGATATCCCACGCTGAAGCTTTCTTT.

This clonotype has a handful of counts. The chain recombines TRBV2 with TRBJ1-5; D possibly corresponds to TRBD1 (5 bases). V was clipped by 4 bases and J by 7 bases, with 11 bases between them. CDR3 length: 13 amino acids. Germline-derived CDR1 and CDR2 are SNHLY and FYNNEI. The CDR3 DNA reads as TGTGCCAGCAGTGTTGGGGGTAGCCAGCCCCAGCATTTT. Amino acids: CASSVGGSQPQHF. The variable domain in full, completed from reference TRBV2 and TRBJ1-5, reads EPEVTQTPSHQVTQMGQEVILRCVPISNHLYFYWYRQILGQKVEFLVSFYNNEISEKSEIFDDQFSVERPDGSNFTLKIRSTKLEDSAMYFCASSVGGSQPQHFGDGTRLSIL.

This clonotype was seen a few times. The CDR3 is CSARLETGRNTEAFF. CDR3 coding DNA: TGCAGTGCTAGGCTGGAGACAGGGAGGAACACTGAAGCTTTCTTT. The chain is built from TRBV20-1 and TRBJ1-1; 7 bases agree with TRBD1. Per germline, CDR1 DFQATT and CDR2 SNEGSKA (reference sequence). The CDR3 is 15 residues long. J gave up 1 base and V 3 bases, and 8 bases lay outside the gene matches.

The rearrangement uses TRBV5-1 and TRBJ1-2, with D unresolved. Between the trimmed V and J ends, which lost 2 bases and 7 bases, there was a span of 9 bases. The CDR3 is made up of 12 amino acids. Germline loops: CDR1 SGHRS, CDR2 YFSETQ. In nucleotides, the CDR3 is TGCGCCAGCAGCTTTACCAGTGGTGGCTACACCTTC. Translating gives CASSFTSGGYTF.

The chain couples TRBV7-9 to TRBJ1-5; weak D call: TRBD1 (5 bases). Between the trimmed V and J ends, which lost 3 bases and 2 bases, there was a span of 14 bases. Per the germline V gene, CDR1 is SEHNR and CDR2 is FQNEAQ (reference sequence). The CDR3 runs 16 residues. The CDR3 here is CASSLGGSLGNQPQHF. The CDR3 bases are TGTGCCAGCAGCTTGGGGGGTTCTTTGGGCAATCAGCCCCAGCATTTT.

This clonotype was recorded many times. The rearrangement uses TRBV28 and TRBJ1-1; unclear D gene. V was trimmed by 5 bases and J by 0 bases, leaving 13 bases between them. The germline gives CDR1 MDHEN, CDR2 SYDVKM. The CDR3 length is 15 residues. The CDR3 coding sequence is TGTGCCAGCAGTGACCCCGGGAGAATGAACACTGAAGCTTTCTTT. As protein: CASSDPGRMNTEAFF.

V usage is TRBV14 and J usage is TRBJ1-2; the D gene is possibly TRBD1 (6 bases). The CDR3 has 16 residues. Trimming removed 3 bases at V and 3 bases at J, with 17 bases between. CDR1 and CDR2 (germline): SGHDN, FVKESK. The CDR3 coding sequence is TGTGCCAGCAGCCAGCTCGGACAGTCAAGGGACTATGGCTACACCTTC. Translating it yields CASSQLGQSRDYGYTF.